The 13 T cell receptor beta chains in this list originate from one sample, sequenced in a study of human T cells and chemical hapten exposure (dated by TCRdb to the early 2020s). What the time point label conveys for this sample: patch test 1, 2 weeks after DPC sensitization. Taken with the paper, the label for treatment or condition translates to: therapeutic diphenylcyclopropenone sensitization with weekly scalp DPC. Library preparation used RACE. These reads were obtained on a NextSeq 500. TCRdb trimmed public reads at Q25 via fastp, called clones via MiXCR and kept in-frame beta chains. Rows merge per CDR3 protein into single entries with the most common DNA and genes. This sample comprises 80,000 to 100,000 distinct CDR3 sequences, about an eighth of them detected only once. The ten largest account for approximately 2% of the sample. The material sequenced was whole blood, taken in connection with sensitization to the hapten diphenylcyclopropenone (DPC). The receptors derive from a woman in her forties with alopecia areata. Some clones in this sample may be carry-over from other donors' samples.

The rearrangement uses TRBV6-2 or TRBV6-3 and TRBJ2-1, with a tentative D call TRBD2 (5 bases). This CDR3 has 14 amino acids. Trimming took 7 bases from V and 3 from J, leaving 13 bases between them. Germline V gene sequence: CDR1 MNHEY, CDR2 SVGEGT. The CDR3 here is CASKRAEFYNEQFF. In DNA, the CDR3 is TGTGCCAGCAAACGAGCGGAATTCTACAATGAGCAGTTCTTC.

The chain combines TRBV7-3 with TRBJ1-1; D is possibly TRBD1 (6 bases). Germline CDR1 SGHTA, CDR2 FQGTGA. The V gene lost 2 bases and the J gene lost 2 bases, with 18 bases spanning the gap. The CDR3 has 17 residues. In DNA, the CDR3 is TGTGCCAGCAGCTTACATTCATCGGACAGTAGAAACACTGAAGCTTTCTTT. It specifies CASSLHSSDSRNTEAFF.

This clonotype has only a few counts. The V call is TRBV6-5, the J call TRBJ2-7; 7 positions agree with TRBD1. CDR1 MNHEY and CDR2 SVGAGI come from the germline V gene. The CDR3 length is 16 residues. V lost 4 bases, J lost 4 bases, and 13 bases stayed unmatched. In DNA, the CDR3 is TGTGCCAGCAGTTCCCAAACTGACAGGGTGGGGTACGAGCAGTACTTC. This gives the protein CASSSQTDRVGYEQYF.

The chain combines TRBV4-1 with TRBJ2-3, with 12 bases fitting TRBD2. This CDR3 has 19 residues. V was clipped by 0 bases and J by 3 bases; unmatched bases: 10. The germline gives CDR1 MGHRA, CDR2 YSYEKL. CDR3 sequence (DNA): TGCGCCAGCAGCCAAGAAGGTCCTACGACTAGCGGGGGAACAGATACGCAGTATTTT. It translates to CASSQEGPTTSGGTDTQYF.

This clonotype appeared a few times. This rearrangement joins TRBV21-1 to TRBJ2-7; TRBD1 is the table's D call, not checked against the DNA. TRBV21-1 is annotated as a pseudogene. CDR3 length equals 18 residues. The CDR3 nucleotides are TGTGCCAGCCCTGGGGGCAGGGGGCCGAAGCCTAGCTCCTACGAGCAGTACTTC. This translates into CASPGGRGPKPSSYEQYF.

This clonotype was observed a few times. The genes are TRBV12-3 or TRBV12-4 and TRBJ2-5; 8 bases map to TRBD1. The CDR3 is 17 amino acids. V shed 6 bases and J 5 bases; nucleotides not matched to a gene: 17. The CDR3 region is CASSPTGANRMHETQYF. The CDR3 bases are TGTGCCAGCAGCCCGACAGGGGCAAACCGAATGCATGAGACCCAGTACTTC.

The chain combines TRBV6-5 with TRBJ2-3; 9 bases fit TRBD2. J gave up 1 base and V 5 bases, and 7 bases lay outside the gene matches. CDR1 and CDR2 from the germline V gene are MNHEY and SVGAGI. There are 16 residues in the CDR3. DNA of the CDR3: TGTGCCAGCAGTAAGTTAGCGGGAGTCGGCACAGATACGCAGTATTTT. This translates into CASSKLAGVGTDTQYF.

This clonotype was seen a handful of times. CDR3 region: CASGTTGNEQFF. The DNA for the CDR3 is TGTGCCAGCGGGACTACCGGCAATGAGCAGTTCTTC. The chain employs TRBV9 and TRBJ2-1; 7 nucleotides match TRBD2. After removal of 7 bases from V and 6 bases from J, the junction contained 4 bases not matched to a gene. The CDR3 loop spans 12 amino acids. The V gene's germline CDR1 is SGDLS and CDR2 YYNGEE.

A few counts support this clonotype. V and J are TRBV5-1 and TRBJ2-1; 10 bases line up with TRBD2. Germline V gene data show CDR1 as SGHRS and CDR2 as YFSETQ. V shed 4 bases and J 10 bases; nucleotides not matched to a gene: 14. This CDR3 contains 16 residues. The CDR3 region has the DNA TGCGCCAGCAGCATCCCTAGCGGGAGCTCTTACGGGGAGCAGTTCTTC. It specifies CASSIPSGSSYGEQFF.

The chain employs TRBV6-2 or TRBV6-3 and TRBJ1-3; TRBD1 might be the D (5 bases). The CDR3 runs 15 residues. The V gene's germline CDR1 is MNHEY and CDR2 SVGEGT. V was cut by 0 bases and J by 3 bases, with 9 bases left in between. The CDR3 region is CASSYSGPRGNTIYF. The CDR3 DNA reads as TGTGCCAGCAGTTACTCGGGACCTCGTGGAAACACCATATATTTT.

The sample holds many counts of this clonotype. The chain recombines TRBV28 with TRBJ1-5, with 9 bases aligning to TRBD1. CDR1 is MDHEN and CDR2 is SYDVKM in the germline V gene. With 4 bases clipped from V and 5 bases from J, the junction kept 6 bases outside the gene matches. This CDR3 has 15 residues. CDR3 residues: CASSSSGTGYQPQHF. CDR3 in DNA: TGTGCCAGCAGTTCCTCCGGGACAGGGTATCAGCCCCAGCATTTT.

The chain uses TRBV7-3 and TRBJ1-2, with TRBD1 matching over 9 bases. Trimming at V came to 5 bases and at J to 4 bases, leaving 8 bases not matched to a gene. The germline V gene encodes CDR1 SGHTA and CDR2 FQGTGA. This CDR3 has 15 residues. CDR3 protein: CASSPTGQGSYGYTF. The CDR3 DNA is TGTGCCAGCAGCCCCACGGGACAGGGCTCCTATGGCTACACCTTC. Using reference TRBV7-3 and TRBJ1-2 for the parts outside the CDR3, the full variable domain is GAGVSQTPSNKVTEKGKYVELRCDPISGHTALYWYRQSLGQGPEFLIYFQGTGAADDSGLPNDRFFAVRPEGSVSTLKIQRTERGDSAVYLCASSPTGQGSYGYTFGSGTRLTVV.

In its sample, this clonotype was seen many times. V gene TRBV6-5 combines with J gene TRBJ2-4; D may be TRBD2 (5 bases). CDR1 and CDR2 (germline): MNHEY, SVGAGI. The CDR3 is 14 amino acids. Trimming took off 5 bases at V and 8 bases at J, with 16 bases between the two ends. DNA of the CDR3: TGTGCCAGCAGTCTCAGCCCCGAGGGAGACATTCAGTACTTC. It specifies CASSLSPEGDIQYF.